Listed below are T cell receptor beta chains from one sample, sequenced in a study of cytomegalovirus exposure and HLA in healthy donors. Only in-frame clones appear in the TCRdb table, and some are missing; sequencing was by immunoSEQ multiplex PCR. This sample has 70,000 or so clones, with approximately 94% found just once. Sequencing was performed on PBMCs. Every receptor here comes from a woman aged 18-29 years in good health and CMV-seronegative. CDR3s include the opening cysteine and the closing phenylalanine or tryptophan. Fields, in order: CDR3 protein, V gene, clone size, J gene. Clone size is shown for a subset of rows, as once, few, many or a class of expanded clone.

CASSPPTGYGYTF | TRBV18 | NA | TRBJ1-2
CASSPTMRDYNEQFF | TRBV7-9 | NA | TRBJ2-1
CASSPIKIQDRRNTEAFF | TRBV4-1 | NA | TRBJ1-1
CATVGDRGNNEQFF | TRBV5-8 | NA | TRBJ2-1
CASSPAQGASYEQYF | TRBV7-8 | NA | TRBJ2-7
CASSATGRSPLHF | TRBV6-5 | NA | TRBJ1-6
CASSPGPEGIYTF | TRBV6-6 | NA | TRBJ1-2
CSARLAGGLYF | TRBV20-1 | once | TRBJ2-7
CASSRGGPNEKLFF | TRBV7-9 | NA | TRBJ1-4
CASSLRAGTGGFGDYEQYF | TRBV11-2 | NA | TRBJ2-7
CSQSGGSLETQYF | TRBV29-1 | NA | TRBJ2-5
CASSSWTGLGYTF | TRBV7-9 | NA | TRBJ1-2
CATSRDRGGRATYEQYF | TRBV15 | NA | TRBJ2-7
CASSFYRPSSGETQYF | TRBV28 | once | TRBJ2-5
CASSAGTQEQYF | TRBV7-6 | NA | TRBJ2-7
CASSPWDNPTTNEKLFF | TRBV5-1 | NA | TRBJ1-4
CASSFGTGLNTEAFF | TRBV27 | once | TRBJ1-1
CASSQDKLGADTQYF | TRBV4-3 | NA | TRBJ2-3
CASTLRPGAYEQYF | TRBV27 | once | TRBJ2-7
CASSFGVSYEQYF | TRBV11-2 | NA | TRBJ2-7
CASSEGDSNQPQHF | TRBV9 | NA | TRBJ1-5
CASSLVSQETQYF | TRBV7-9 | NA | TRBJ2-5
CSATKSEKLFF | TRBV20-1 | once | TRBJ1-4
CASSSHRGLTSIEEKLFF | TRBV4-2 | NA | TRBJ1-4
CASSARGLGYEETQYF | TRBV9 | NA | TRBJ2-5
CASSQITGGGYGYTF | TRBV4-3 | NA | TRBJ1-2
CASTPMGHDYGYTF | TRBV5-8 | NA | TRBJ1-2
CASSPGQGRPGELFF | TRBV5-4 | NA | TRBJ2-2
CASSIDLDYSETQYF | TRBV19 | NA | TRBJ2-5
CASSPGTGTDTQYF | TRBV14 | NA | TRBJ2-3
CASSPTAAYEQYF | TRBV5-6 | NA | TRBJ2-7
CASSLDREAFF | TRBV5-4 | NA | TRBJ1-1
CASSIVGGSGTEAFF | TRBV19 | NA | TRBJ1-1
CASSSGGASNQPQHF | TRBV27 | NA | TRBJ1-5
CASSIGDRGIYEQYF | TRBV19 | NA | TRBJ2-7
CASSDPSSTGGRGYTF | TRBV7-2 | many | TRBJ1-2
CAWSAQWGPGETQYF | TRBV30 | NA | TRBJ2-5
CASSPRGQNPTNEKLFF | TRBV18 | NA | TRBJ1-4
CASSLLDEKLFF | TRBV28 | NA | TRBJ1-4
CASSRTGHQPQHF | TRBV6-1 | NA | TRBJ1-5